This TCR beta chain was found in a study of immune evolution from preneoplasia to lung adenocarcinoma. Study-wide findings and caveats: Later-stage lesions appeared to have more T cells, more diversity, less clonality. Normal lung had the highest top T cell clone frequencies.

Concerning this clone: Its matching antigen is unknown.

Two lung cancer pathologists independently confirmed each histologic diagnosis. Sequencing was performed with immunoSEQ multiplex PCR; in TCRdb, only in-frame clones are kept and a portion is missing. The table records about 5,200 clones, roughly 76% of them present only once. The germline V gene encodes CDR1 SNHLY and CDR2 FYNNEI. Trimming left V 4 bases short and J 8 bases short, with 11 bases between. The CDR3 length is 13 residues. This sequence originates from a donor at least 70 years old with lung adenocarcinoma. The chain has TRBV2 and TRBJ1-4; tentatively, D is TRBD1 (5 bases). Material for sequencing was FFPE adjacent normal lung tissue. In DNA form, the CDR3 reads TGTGCCAGCAGTGTCCAGGGCTACGAAAAACTGTTTTTT. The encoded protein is CASSVQGYEKLFF.